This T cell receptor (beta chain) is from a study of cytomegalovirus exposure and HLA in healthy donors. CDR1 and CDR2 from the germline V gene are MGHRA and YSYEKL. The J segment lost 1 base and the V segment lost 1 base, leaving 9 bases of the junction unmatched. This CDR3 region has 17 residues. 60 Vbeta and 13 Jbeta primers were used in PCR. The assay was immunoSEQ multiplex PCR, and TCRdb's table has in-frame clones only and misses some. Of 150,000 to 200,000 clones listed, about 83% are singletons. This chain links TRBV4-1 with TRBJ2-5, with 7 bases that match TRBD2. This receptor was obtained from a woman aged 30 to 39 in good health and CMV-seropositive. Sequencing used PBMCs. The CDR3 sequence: CASSQAASGTFQETQYF. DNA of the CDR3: TGCGCCAGCAGCCAAGCGGCCAGCGGGACCTTCCAAGAGACCCAGTACTTC.